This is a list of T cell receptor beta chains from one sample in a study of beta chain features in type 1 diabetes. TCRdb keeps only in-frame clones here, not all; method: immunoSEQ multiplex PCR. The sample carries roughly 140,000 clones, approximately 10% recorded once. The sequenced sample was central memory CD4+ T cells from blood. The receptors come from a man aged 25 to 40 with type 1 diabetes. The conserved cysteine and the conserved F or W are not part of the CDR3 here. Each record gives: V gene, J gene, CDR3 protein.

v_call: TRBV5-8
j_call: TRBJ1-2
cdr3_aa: ASSKGQGVGYGYT

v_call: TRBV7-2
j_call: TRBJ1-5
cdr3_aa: ASSPGQGDQPQH

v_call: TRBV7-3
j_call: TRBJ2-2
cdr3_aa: ASSLTQGRGELF

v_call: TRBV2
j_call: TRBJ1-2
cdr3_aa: ASSEQADYGYT

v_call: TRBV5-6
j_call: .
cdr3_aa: ASSGGLFAYEQY

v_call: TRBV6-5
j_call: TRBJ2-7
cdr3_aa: ASSRTALSYEQY

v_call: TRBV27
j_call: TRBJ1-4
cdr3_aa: ASRPGTSAGNEKLF

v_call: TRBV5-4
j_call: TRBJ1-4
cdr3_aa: ASSSGGKEKLF

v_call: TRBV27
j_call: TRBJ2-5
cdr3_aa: ASSLGRGQETQY

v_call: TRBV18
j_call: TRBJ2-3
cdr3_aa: ASSPISGGDTDTQY

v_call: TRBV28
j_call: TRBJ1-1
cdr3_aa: ASSTPGTEAF

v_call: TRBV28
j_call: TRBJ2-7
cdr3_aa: ASSSGGRRIDEQY

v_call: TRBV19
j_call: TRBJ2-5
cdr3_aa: ASSPSPTGTQY

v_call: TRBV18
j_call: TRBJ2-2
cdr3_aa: ASTVGGTNTGELF

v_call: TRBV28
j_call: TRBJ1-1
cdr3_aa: ASHSSYYTEAF

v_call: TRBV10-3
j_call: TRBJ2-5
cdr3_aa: AISPGQARETQY

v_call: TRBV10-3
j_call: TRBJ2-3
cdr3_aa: AINWGRNTDTQY

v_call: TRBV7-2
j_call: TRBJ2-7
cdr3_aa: ASSFGEGAYEQY

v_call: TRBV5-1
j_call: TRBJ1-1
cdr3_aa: ASSFGQLENTEAF

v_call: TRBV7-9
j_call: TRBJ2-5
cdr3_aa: ASKPLGGSGWRETQY

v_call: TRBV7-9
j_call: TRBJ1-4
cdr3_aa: ASSLAGSLNEKLF

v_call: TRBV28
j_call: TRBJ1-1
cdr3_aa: ASSKPTGVWAF

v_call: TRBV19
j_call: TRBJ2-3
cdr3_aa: ASTTNTQY

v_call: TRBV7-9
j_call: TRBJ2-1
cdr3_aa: ASRLLMGTNNEQF

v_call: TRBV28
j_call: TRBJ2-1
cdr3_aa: ASTGSSYNEQF

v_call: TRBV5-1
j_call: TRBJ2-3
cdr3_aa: ASSRGLAGGDTQY

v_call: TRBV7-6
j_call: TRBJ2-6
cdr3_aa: ASSLAPLGKESSGANVLT

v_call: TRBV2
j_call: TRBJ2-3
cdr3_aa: ASSDSYGLARLTDTQY

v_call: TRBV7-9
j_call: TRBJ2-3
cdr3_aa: ASSLASAAEADTQY

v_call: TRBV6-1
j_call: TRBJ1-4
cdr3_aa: ASSEGRREEKLF

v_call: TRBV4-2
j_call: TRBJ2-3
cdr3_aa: ASSQELAGGLDTQY